This T cell receptor (beta chain) stems from a study of cytomegalovirus exposure and HLA in healthy donors. The study ran its PCR with 60 Vbeta and 13 Jbeta primers. Only in-frame clones appear in the TCRdb table, and some are missing; sequencing was by immunoSEQ multiplex PCR. The sample yields 70,000 to 90,000 clones, 70% to 85% seen once. This clone was recorded once. The TCR was taken from a man aged 70 or older in good health and CMV-seropositive. Specimen: PBMCs.

The CDR3 sequence: CASSRTSARANTGELFF. The CDR3 DNA reads TGTGCCAGCAGCCGCACGAGCGCCAGGGCGAACACCGGGGAGCTGTTTTTT. This rearrangement joins TRBV5-7 to TRBJ2-2; tentatively, D is TRBD1 (5 bases). TRBV5-7 is labeled an ORF, and its function is uncertain. Trimming removed 4 bases from V and 0 bases from J, with 16 bases in between. This CDR3 spans 17 amino acids.